The 31 T cell receptor beta chains below all came from one sample that was sequenced in a study of T cell repertoires in ileal Crohn's disease. The data were produced by immunoSEQ multiplex PCR, yet TCRdb's version contains in-frame clones alone and is incomplete. The sample includes 15,000 to 20,000 clones, around 88% of them seen just once. Sequencing was done on a sample of ileal tissue. The receptors here all came from an adult with Crohn's disease.

V and J are TRBV23-1 and TRBJ2-7; TRBD2 might be the D (5 bases). TRBV23-1 is an ORF; its function is uncertain. V was clipped by 6 bases and J by 0 bases, with 27 bases between them. CDR3 length equals 19 residues. CDR3 residues: CASSLEVHVAPLPSYEQYF. The CDR3 coding sequence is TGCGCCAGCAGCCTGGAGGTTCACGTTGCCCCGCTTCCCTCCTACGAGCAGTACTTC.

The chain is built from TRBV28 and TRBJ1-1; D is undetermined. Germline V lookup: CDR1 MDHEN, CDR2 SYDVKM. V was pared by 4 bases and J by 3 bases, with 9 bases between. The CDR3 is 13 residues long. The CDR3 nucleotides read TGTGCCAGCAGTTCGGGGATATACACTGAAGCTTTCTTT. Its protein product is CASSSGIYTEAFF.

The genes are TRBV28 and TRBJ1-1; 8 nucleotides match TRBD1. Germline assignment: CDR1 MDHEN and CDR2 SYDVKM. There are 15 residues in the CDR3. J was trimmed by 1 base and V by 5 bases; bases with no gene match: 6. The CDR3 nucleotides are TGTGCCAGCAGTCGGACAGGGTTGTGGAACACTGAAGCTTTCTTT. It translates to CASSRTGLWNTEAFF.

The sample holds one count of this clone. This rearrangement joins TRBV7-6 to TRBJ2-7, with TRBD2 matching 8 bases. V shed 0 bases and J 6 bases; nucleotides not matched to a gene: 7. This CDR3 contains 15 residues. Germline CDR1 reads SGHVS; CDR2 reads FNYEAQ. CDR3 sequence reads: CASSLAPGGVGEQYF. The CDR3 bases are TGTGCCAGCAGCTTAGCTCCGGGGGGGGTCGGCGAGCAGTACTTC.

The CDR3 is CASSLTSGRGYEQFF. The CDR3 DNA sequence: TGTGCCAGCAGCCTAACTAGCGGGAGAGGTTATGAGCAGTTCTTC. V usage is TRBV7-9 and J usage is TRBJ2-1, with TRBD2 matching over 11 bases. V dropped 5 bases and J dropped 8; count of bases not matched to a gene: 8. Germline lookup yields CDR1 SEHNR and CDR2 FQNEAQ (reference sequence). This CDR3 spans 15 amino acids.

The CDR3 reads CASSLMADYGYTF. As DNA, the CDR3 is TGTGCCAGCAGCTTGATGGCGGACTATGGCTACACCTTC. J is TRBJ1-2 and V is TRBV5-6, with D unresolved. The germline gives CDR1 SGHDT, CDR2 YYEEEE. This CDR3 has 13 residues. V shed 1 base and J shed 3 bases, with 7 bases lying between them.

This chain uses TRBV2 with TRBJ1-2; 8 bases line up with TRBD1. V lost 4 bases to trimming and J lost 6 bases; unmatched junction nucleotides: 4. The CDR3 runs to 13 residues. Germline V CDR1 and CDR2: SNHLY, FYNNEI. This chain's CDR3 is CASSVGQGNGYTF. The CDR3, as DNA: TGTGCCAGCAGTGTCGGACAGGGCAATGGCTACACCTTC. The variable domain in full, with the rest retrieved from reference TRBV2 and TRBJ1-2, is EPEVTQTPSHQVTQMGQEVILRCVPISNHLYFYWYRQILGQKVEFLVSFYNNEISEKSEIFDDQFSVERPDGSNFTLKIRSTKLEDSAMYFCASSVGQGNGYTFGSGTRLTVV.

Here the CDR3 reads CASSLGPLGETQYF. The CDR3 DNA is TGCGCCAGCAGCCTTGGGCCCCTCGGAGAGACCCAGTACTTC. The V gene is TRBV4-1, the J gene TRBJ2-5; D ambiguous. This CDR3 has 14 amino acids. CDR1 is MGHRA and CDR2 is YSYEKL in the germline V gene. Trimming removed 4 bases from V and 4 bases from J, with 13 bases in between.

The V gene is TRBV19, the J gene TRBJ1-1; the match to TRBD1 covers 7 bases. The V gene end was trimmed by 7 bases and the J gene end by 1 base; junction bases not matched to a gene: 6. This CDR3 region has 14 residues. CDR1 LNHDA and CDR2 SQIVND come from the germline V gene (reference sequence). The CDR3 loop reads CASIARTGNTEAFF. CDR3 nucleotides: TGTGCCAGTATCGCCCGGACAGGGAACACTGAAGCTTTCTTT.

This clone is a singleton in its sample. The CDR3 reads CASSTQGFGGYTF. In nucleotides, the CDR3 is TGTGCCAGCAGTACCCAGGGTTTTGGAGGCTACACCTTC. V is TRBV28 and J is TRBJ1-2, with D perhaps matching TRBD1 (5 bases). CDR3 length: 13 amino acids. The ends were cut back, 5 bases at V and 8 bases at J, with 15 bases in the middle. CDR1 is MDHEN and CDR2 is SYDVKM in the germline V gene.

The V and J genes are TRBV6-1 and TRBJ2-2; 10 positions match TRBD2. The CDR3 contains 17 residues. Trimming at V came to 1 base and at J to 3 bases, leaving 5 bases not matched to a gene. Germline CDR1 and CDR2: MNHNS and SASEGT. CDR3: CASSEGLAGVYTGELFF. CDR3 nucleotides: TGTGCCAGCAGTGAAGGCCTAGCGGGAGTATACACCGGGGAGCTGTTTTTT.

J is TRBJ2-7 and V is TRBV7-8; tentative D call: TRBD2 (7 bases). Trimming removed 3 bases at V and 4 bases at J, with 16 bases between. The length of the CDR3 is 15 residues. Germline V CDR1 and CDR2: SGHVS, FQNEAQ. In DNA, the CDR3 is TGTGCCAGCAGCTTGGGGGGGCAGGGCTGGTACGAGCAGTACTTC. This translates into CASSLGGQGWYEQYF.

The rearrangement joins TRBV6-5 to TRBJ1-4, with D possibly being TRBD1 (6 bases). V was cut by 8 bases and J by 7 bases, with 14 bases left in between. The length of the CDR3 is 13 residues. From germline, CDR1 is MNHEY and CDR2 SVGAGI. The CDR3 loop reads CASEGEKGEKLFF. The CDR3, as DNA: TGTGCCAGCGAGGGGGAGAAGGGTGAAAAACTGTTTTTT.

The chain uses TRBV6-1 and TRBJ1-3, with 10 nucleotides matching TRBD1. Germline lookup yields CDR1 MNHNS and CDR2 SASEGT. The length of the CDR3 is 15 residues. Unmatched junction bases numbered 12, after V lost 8 bases and J lost 8 bases. The CDR3 protein is CASSRDRGAVYTIYF. The CDR3 DNA is TGTGCCAGCTCCAGGGACAGGGGTGCGGTGTACACCATATATTTT.

This chain joins TRBV28 and TRBJ2-1; 8 bases match TRBD2. CDR1 and CDR2 (germline): MDHEN, SYDVKM. Trimming took 10 bases from V and 5 from J; bases not matched to a gene: 10. The CDR3 is 14 residues long. CDR3 loop: CATPGREGHNEQFF. The CDR3 region has the DNA TGTGCCACCCCCGGACGGGAGGGCCACAATGAGCAGTTCTTC.

J is TRBJ1-2 and V is TRBV7-8; D is uncertain. The CDR3 extends over 14 amino acids. Germline V gene data show CDR1 as SGHVS and CDR2 as FQNEAQ. The V end was cut by 4 bases, the J end by 3 bases, with 12 bases between. The CDR3 region is CASSSVPTDYGYTF. In DNA, the CDR3 is TGTGCCAGCAGCTCCGTACCTACCGACTATGGCTACACCTTC.

This clone was seen just once. The chain has TRBV9 and TRBJ2-1, with D unresolved. Trimming took off 0 bases at V and 0 bases at J, with 13 bases between the two ends. CDR1 and CDR2 (germline): SGDLS, YYNGEE. This CDR3 comprises 17 residues. The DNA of the CDR3 is TGTGCCAGCAGCGTAGTTTCAGGCTTTCCCTCCTACAATGAGCAGTTCTTC. Its translation: CASSVVSGFPSYNEQFF.

The chain combines TRBV27 with TRBJ2-7; TRBD1 aligns across 8 bases. With V trimmed by 1 base and J by 6 bases, 5 bases remained unmatched. The CDR3 length is 14 residues. The germline gives CDR1 MNHEY, CDR2 SMNVEV (reference sequence). This chain's CDR3 is CASSLWDRRGEQYF. The CDR3 DNA reads as TGTGCCAGCAGTTTATGGGACAGGCGAGGCGAGCAGTACTTC.

The genes are TRBV14 and TRBJ2-5; D might be TRBD1 (5 bases). Germline V CDR1 and CDR2: SGHDN, FVKESK. Between the trimmed V and J ends, which lost 6 bases and 2 bases, there was a span of 13 bases. The CDR3 spans 14 residues. CDR3 region: CASSQDILQETQYF. CDR3 DNA: TGTGCCAGCAGTCAGGACATTTTACAAGAGACCCAGTACTTC.

The rearrangement uses TRBV11-2 and TRBJ1-2, with 7 bases matching TRBD1. The CDR3 runs 15 residues. Germline loops: CDR1 SGHAT, CDR2 FQNNGV. V was pared by 5 bases and J by 3 bases, with 9 bases of the junction left unmatched. The DNA for the CDR3 is TGTGCCAGCAGCCCAAGACAGGGTATTTACTATGGCTACACCTTC. This codes for CASSPRQGIYYGYTF.

V is TRBV18 and J is TRBJ2-1; TRBD2 matches at 11 bases. Germline CDR1 reads KGHSH; CDR2 reads LQKENI. This CDR3 contains 15 residues. Losses at the gene ends were 4 bases for V and 6 bases for J; bases not matched to a gene: 5. The CDR3 DNA follows: TGTGCCAGCTCACAAGGTCTAGCGGGAGGCAATGAGCAGTTCTTC. Amino acid sequence: CASSQGLAGGNEQFF.

V is TRBV5-8 and J is TRBJ2-7; 8 bases agree with TRBD2. Germline CDR1 is SGHTS and CDR2 is YDEGEE. J gave up 2 bases and V 2 bases, and 6 bases lay outside the gene matches. CDR3 size: 15 residues. CDR3 sequence reads: CASSFPGGVTYEQYF. CDR3 in DNA: TGTGCCAGCAGCTTCCCGGGAGGGGTGACCTACGAGCAGTACTTC.

The chain joins TRBV10-2 to TRBJ2-1; no clear D gene. The V gene's germline CDR1 is WSHSY and CDR2 SAAADI. Deletions cut 4 bases from V and 5 bases from J, with 3 bases between. The CDR3 has 11 amino acids. This chain's CDR3 is CASSGHNEQFF. CDR3 nucleotide sequence: TGCGCCAGCAGTGGGCACAATGAGCAGTTCTTC.

The rearrangement uses TRBV28 and TRBJ1-2, with D uncertain. This CDR3 comprises 18 residues. Germline V gene sequence: CDR1 MDHEN, CDR2 SYDVKM. Trimming took 6 bases from V and 8 from J, leaving 31 bases between them. The CDR3 bases are TGTGCCAGCAGCATACCCCTCAATGCGGGGTCGGCAGGAGGAGGCTACACCTTC. The encoded protein is CASSIPLNAGSAGGGYTF.

Written as DNA, the CDR3 is TGTGCCAGCAGCTATCTTCCGGGTTCCCTCCCCTTCGAGCAGTACTTC. Its protein is CASSYLPGSLPFEQYF. The rearrangement uses TRBV5-6 and TRBJ2-7; D is undetermined. CDR3 size: 16 residues. CDR1 is SGHDT, CDR2 YYEEEE, per germline. V was trimmed by 3 bases and J by 6 bases, leaving 22 bases between them.

The chain uses TRBV5-6 and TRBJ1-2; 9 bases match TRBD1. Unmatched junction bases numbered 5, after V lost 4 bases and J lost 4 bases. The CDR3 loop spans 14 amino acids. The germline gives CDR1 SGHDT, CDR2 YYEEEE. CDR3 region: CASSTGTGFYGYTF. The CDR3 coding sequence is TGTGCCAGCAGCACCGGGACAGGGTTCTATGGCTACACCTTC.

CDR3 amino acids: CASSTRDRGELFF. In DNA form, the CDR3 reads TGTGCCAGCAGCACCCGGGACAGGGGAGAGCTGTTTTTT. V is TRBV11-1 and J is TRBJ2-2; TRBD1 agrees at 10 bases. CDR1 is SGHAT and CDR2 is FQDESV in the germline V gene (reference sequence). V gave up 5 bases and J gave up 11 bases; unmatched junction bases: 5. The CDR3 length is 13 residues.

The gene calls are TRBV5-4 and TRBJ2-7, with 7 positions matching TRBD2. Germline V CDR1 and CDR2: SGHNT, YYREEE (reference sequence). The V gene end was trimmed by 5 bases and the J gene end by 1 base; junction bases not matched to a gene: 12. The CDR3 runs 16 residues. As DNA, the CDR3 is TGTGCCAGCAGGAATAAGGCGGGAGTACCATCCTACGAGCAGTACTTC. Its protein product is CASRNKAGVPSYEQYF.

CDR3 sequence: CASSPGLGSTDTQYF. The CDR3, as DNA: TGTGCCAGCTCCCCCGGACTAGGGAGCACAGATACGCAGTATTTT. The chain combines TRBV18 with TRBJ2-3; 7 nucleotides line up with TRBD2. The CDR3 spans 15 residues. V was pared by 6 bases and J by 0 bases, with 6 bases of the junction left unmatched. The germline V gene has CDR1 KGHSH and CDR2 LQKENI.

The chain is built from TRBV5-1 and TRBJ1-3; 8 bases are shared with TRBD1. After removal of 1 base from V and 5 bases from J, the junction contained 23 bases not matched to a gene. The CDR3 totals 21 residues. Germline loops: CDR1 SGHRS, CDR2 YFSETQ. In DNA form, the CDR3 reads TGCGCCAGCAGCTTGACCACACGACAGGGGCCGCCGAGCGTGAGAAGAAACACCATATATTTT. As protein: CASSLTTRQGPPSVRRNTIYF.

This clone was recorded only once. The rearrangement uses TRBV6-6 and TRBJ1-4, with D possibly being TRBD1 (6 bases). V was shortened by 5 bases and J by 7 bases, with 11 bases between the two germline ends. Germline-derived CDR1 and CDR2 are MNHNY and SVGAGI (reference sequence). The CDR3 has 13 amino acids. The chain's CDR3 is CASSIRGSEKLFF. The DNA of the CDR3 is TGTGCCAGCAGTATCAGGGGTAGTGAAAAACTGTTTTTT.